This TCR beta chain was sequenced during a study of early T cells in non-severe SARS-CoV-2 infection. For the study at large: Sequencing was performed on bulk RNA from unsorted whole blood, leaving chains unpaired.

The J segment lost 4 bases and the V segment lost 0 bases, leaving 8 bases of the junction unmatched. Germline values: CDR1 ENHRY, CDR2 SYGVKD. The CDR3 extends over 16 amino acids. In the library, individual cDNA molecules carried attached unique molecular identifiers. TCRdb re-called the 5' RACE reads through MiXCR, storing one row per CDR3 protein. This sample has 100,000 to 140,000 distinct CDR3 sequences; around 10% occur once, and the top ten carry about 8%. Study-wide findings and caveats: VDJdb matching skewed toward anti-spike CD8 responses, missing private and CD4 specificities.

This clonotype has only a few counts. Its target is unknown. Specimen: whole blood. This clonotype was obtained from an adult who was a healthcare worker with PCR-confirmed SARS-CoV-2 infection or an uninfected control (not recorded which). The chain employs TRBV10-3 and TRBJ2-5; 7 nucleotides match TRBD1. As DNA, the CDR3 is TGTGCCATCAGTGAGTCGAAAGGGGGCTTTAGAGAGACCCAGTACTTC. This encodes CAISESKGGFRETQYF.